Below are 21 T cell receptor beta chains sequenced from a single sample in a study of cytomegalovirus exposure and HLA in healthy donors. TCRdb's copy holds only in-frame clones and misses some; the assay was immunoSEQ multiplex PCR. The sample carries roughly 250,000 clones, roughly 89% recorded once. The specimen was PBMCs. The receptors derive from a man between 18 and 35 years old in good health and CMV-seronegative.

The V gene is TRBV4-1, the J gene TRBJ2-3; 13 bases match TRBD2. In germline, CDR1 is MGHRA, CDR2 YSYEKL. V shed 4 bases, J shed 3 bases, and the junction held 4 bases outside the gene matches. The CDR3 sequence is 16 residues long. CDR3 sequence reads: CASSLRTSGGTDTQYF. DNA of the CDR3: TGCGCCAGCAGCCTCCGGACTAGCGGGGGTACAGATACGCAGTATTTT.

The chain has TRBV19 and TRBJ2-7; TRBD1 might be the D (5 bases). The CDR3 is 13 residues long. Trimming took 6 bases from V and 6 from J, leaving 15 bases between them. The germline V gene encodes CDR1 LNHDA and CDR2 SQIVND (reference sequence). CDR3 loop: CASSLDKEGEQYF. The CDR3 coding sequence is TGTGCCAGTAGCCTGGACAAAGAAGGCGAGCAGTACTTC.

The chain joins TRBV7-9 to TRBJ2-7, with 7 nucleotides matching TRBD1. The CDR3 runs 14 residues. The germline CDR1 and CDR2 sequences are SEHNR and FQNEAQ (reference sequence). J lost 5 bases, V lost 5 bases, and 9 bases had no gene match. The CDR3 DNA sequence: TGTGCCAGCAGCGCGCCTAACAGGGGCCACGAGCAGTACTTC. It specifies CASSAPNRGHEQYF.

This clone came up once. The V gene is TRBV2, the J gene TRBJ2-7; a weak D match, TRBD1 (5 bases). Germline V CDR1 and CDR2: SNHLY, FYNNEI. This CDR3 has 15 residues. V was pared by 10 bases and J by 0 bases, with 19 bases between. DNA of the CDR3: TGTGCCAACAGCTCGCAGGGTGGTAGCTCCTACGAGCAGTACTTC. Its translation is CANSSQGGSSYEQYF.

This clone has only one observation. The chain recombines TRBV2 with TRBJ2-3; D is perhaps TRBD2 (5 bases). The germline V gene has CDR1 SNHLY and CDR2 FYNNEI. V dropped 7 bases and J dropped 6 bases, with 14 bases sitting between them. The CDR3 consists of 13 residues. The CDR3 loop is CASTEPSKDTQYF. The CDR3 DNA follows: TGTGCCAGCACAGAGCCTAGCAAGGATACGCAGTATTTT.

V usage is TRBV11-2 and J usage is TRBJ1-2, with D unclear. The germline V gene encodes CDR1 SGHAT and CDR2 FQNNGV. The CDR3 length is 13 residues. The ends were cut back, 3 bases at V and 4 bases at J, with 9 bases in the middle. CDR3 sequence: CASSLSDLYGYTF. CDR3 coding DNA: TGTGCCAGCAGCTTGAGCGACCTCTATGGCTACACCTTC.

The chain recombines TRBV7-9 with TRBJ1-2, with TRBD1 identical over 7 bases. The junction had 8 bases not matched to a gene; V was cut back by 9 bases and J by 1 base. The CDR3 runs to 14 residues. Germline CDR1 SEHNR, CDR2 FQNEAQ (reference sequence). CDR3 sequence: CASATGLNNYGYTF. CDR3 nucleotide sequence: TGTGCCAGTGCGACAGGGCTAAATAACTATGGCTACACCTTC.

This clone occurred a few times. The chain employs TRBV9 and TRBJ2-1; D may be TRBD2 (6 bases). The CDR3 loop spans 12 amino acids. The germline V gene has CDR1 SGDLS and CDR2 YYNGEE. The V gene lost 3 bases and the J gene lost 8 bases, with 9 bases spanning the gap. The CDR3, as DNA: TGTGCCAGCAGCGCCACTAGCTATGAGCAGTTCTTC. This encodes CASSATSYEQFF. Filled out from reference TRBV9 and TRBJ2-1, the complete variable domain reads DSGVTQTPKHLITATGQRVTLRCSPRSGDLSVYWYQQSLDQGLQFLIQYYNGEERAKGNILERFSAQQFPDLHSELNLSSLELGDSALYFCASSATSYEQFFGPGTRLTVL.

This clone has just a few counts. This chain connects TRBV7-9 to TRBJ1-5, with 7 bases fitting TRBD1. V shed 1 base, J shed 6 bases, and the junction held 9 bases outside the gene matches. Germline CDR1 SEHNR, CDR2 FQNEAQ (reference sequence). The CDR3 loop spans 16 amino acids. CDR3 in DNA: TGTGCCAGCAGCTTAGGAAGGGACAGAGGAGGTCAGCCCCAGCATTTT. Amino acid sequence: CASSLGRDRGGQPQHF. Combining the CDR3 with reference TRBV7-9 and TRBJ1-5 gives the whole variable domain DTGVSQNPRHKITKRGQNVTFRCDPISEHNRLYWYRQTLGQGPEFLTYFQNEAQLEKSRLLSDRFSAERPKGSFSTLEIQRTEQGDSAMYLCASSLGRDRGGQPQHFGDGTRLSIL.

This clone was found a few times. The chain has TRBV29-1 and TRBJ2-1, with a tentative D call TRBD2 (6 bases). This CDR3 contains 13 residues. Looked up from germline, CDR1 is SQVTM and CDR2 is ANQGSEA. V was clipped by 7 bases and J by 6 bases, with 16 bases between them. Here the CDR3 reads CSGKGLPSNEQFF. The DNA for the CDR3 is TGCAGCGGGAAAGGACTACCCTCCAATGAGCAGTTCTTC.

V gene TRBV7-9 combines with J gene TRBJ1-1; D unresolved. Germline V gene sequence: CDR1 SEHNR, CDR2 FQNEAQ (reference sequence). The CDR3 has 13 amino acids. V lost 6 bases and J 1 base, leaving 9 bases between the germline ends. The CDR3 bases are TGTGCCAGCAGGGAAGACACGAACACTGAAGCTTTCTTT. Translating it yields CASREDTNTEAFF.

This clone has only one observation. The chain couples TRBV7-2 to TRBJ2-7; 8 bases agree with TRBD2. The CDR3 has 15 amino acids. In germline, CDR1 is SGHTA, CDR2 FQGNSA. The V and J ends lost 5 bases and 1 base, in that order; junction bases with no gene match: 7. CDR3: CASSRGTSGSYEQYF. The DNA for the CDR3 is TGTGCCAGCAGCCGGGGGACTAGTGGGTCCTACGAGCAGTACTTC.

The V gene is TRBV7-2, the J gene TRBJ1-1, with TRBD1 identical over 9 bases. Germline-derived CDR1 and CDR2 are SGHTA and FQGNSA. J was trimmed by 5 bases and V by 4 bases; bases with no gene match: 8. This CDR3 has 15 residues. CDR3 sequence (DNA): TGTGCCAGCAGCTCGGGGGGGACAGGGCAGACTGAAGCTTTCTTT. Translated, it gives CASSSGGTGQTEAFF. The variable domain in full, completed from reference TRBV7-2 and TRBJ1-1, reads GAGVSQSPSNKVTEKGKDVELRCDPISGHTALYWYRQSLGQGLEFLIYFQGNSAPDKSGLPSDRFSAERTGGSVSTLTIQRTQQEDSAVYLCASSSGGTGQTEAFFGQGTRLTVV.

The chain couples TRBV29-1 to TRBJ1-6; D perhaps matches TRBD1 (6 bases). In germline, CDR1 is SQVTM, CDR2 ANQGSEA. The CDR3 is 13 residues long. Trimming stripped 6 bases from V and 6 bases from J, with 12 bases between. CDR3 region: CSVQGESNSPLHF. In nucleotides, the CDR3 is TGCAGCGTACAGGGTGAAAGTAATTCACCCCTCCACTTT.

This sequence joins TRBV6-6 and TRBJ1-1; weak D call: TRBD1 (5 bases). The CDR3 spans 13 residues. V was clipped by 7 bases and J by 1 base, with 10 bases between them. Germline V gene data show CDR1 as MNHNY and CDR2 as SVGAGI (reference sequence). DNA for the CDR3: TGTGCCAGCACCAGAAGGGGGAACACTGAAGCTTTCTTT. Translating it yields CASTRRGNTEAFF.

The chain recombines TRBV7-2 with TRBJ2-3; D is possibly TRBD1 (6 bases). The CDR3 loop spans 15 amino acids. Looked up from germline, CDR1 is SGHTA and CDR2 is FQGNSA. V lost 3 bases, J lost 0 bases, and 10 bases lay in between. CDR3 bases: TGTGCCAGCAGCTTTTGGCAGGGGAGCACAGATACGCAGTATTTT. Translated: CASSFWQGSTDTQYF.

This clone was picked up a small number of times. The chain couples TRBV18 to TRBJ1-2; 8 bases map to TRBD1. The CDR3 loop spans 13 amino acids. Germline loops: CDR1 KGHSH, CDR2 LQKENI. Losses at the gene ends were 6 bases for V and 8 bases for J; bases not matched to a gene: 8. The CDR3 sequence: CASSEDRAKGYTF. The CDR3 DNA reads as TGTGCCAGCTCTGAGGACAGGGCAAAAGGCTACACCTTC.

This chain links TRBV27 with TRBJ2-1; D uncertain. V lost 8 bases and J 0 bases, leaving 14 bases between the germline ends. This CDR3 is 15 amino acids long. The germline V gene encodes CDR1 MNHEY and CDR2 SMNVEV (reference sequence). The CDR3 loop is CASDFTPSSYNEQFF. The CDR3 nucleotides read TGTGCCAGCGATTTCACTCCGAGCTCCTACAATGAGCAGTTCTTC.

In this sample, this clone turned up once. V usage is TRBV11-2 and J usage is TRBJ2-3, with D possibly matching TRBD2 (5 bases). The germline V gene has CDR1 SGHAT and CDR2 FQNNGV. Trimming removed 1 base at V and 4 bases at J, with 12 bases between. This CDR3 region has 15 residues. This chain's CDR3 is CASSLAGVPSDTQYF. The CDR3 DNA reads TGTGCCAGCAGCTTAGCCGGGGTCCCATCAGATACGCAGTATTTT.

The chain carries TRBV6-6 and TRBJ2-7, with 12 positions matching TRBD2. Germline V gene sequence: CDR1 MNHNY, CDR2 SVGAGI (reference sequence). The CDR3 covers 14 residues. The junction had 4 bases not matched to a gene; V was cut back by 5 bases and J by 5 bases. This CDR3 reads CASSQLAGGHEQYF. The CDR3 region has the DNA TGTGCCAGCAGTCAACTAGCGGGGGGTCACGAGCAGTACTTC.

This clone was recorded only once. The chain couples TRBV5-1 to TRBJ2-1, with 9 bases identical to TRBD1. V lost 4 bases, J lost 5 bases, and 4 bases stayed unmatched. This CDR3 is 14 amino acids long. Germline lookup yields CDR1 SGHRS and CDR2 YFSETQ. CDR3 sequence: CASSGGQGNNEQFF. DNA of the CDR3: TGCGCCAGCAGCGGGGGACAGGGAAACAATGAGCAGTTCTTC.